This TCR beta chain was retrieved from a study of early T cells in non-severe SARS-CoV-2 infection. Overall study: Unpaired chains resulted from sequencing bulk RNA of unsorted whole blood.

Overall study findings and caveats: VDJdb matches were skewed toward anti-spike CD8 T cell responses.

This clonotype was counted between two and nine times. Its antigen remains unidentified. J gave up 7 bases and V 3 bases, and 14 bases lay outside the gene matches. Germline CDR1 and CDR2: PRHDT and FYEKMQ (reference sequence). This CDR3 region has 16 residues. The protocol attached unique molecular identifiers to individual cDNA molecules. TCRdb reanalysed the 5' RACE reads using MiXCR and keeps one entry per CDR3 protein. The table includes about 80,000 distinct CDR3 sequences, roughly an eighth detected once. This receptor was obtained from an adult who was a healthcare worker with PCR-confirmed SARS-CoV-2 infection or an uninfected control (not recorded which). The specimen sequenced was whole blood. The rearrangement joins TRBV13 to TRBJ1-1; 7 bases are shared with TRBD1. CDR3 sequence (DNA): TGTGCCAGCAGCTTTCGATTGGGGCCCGCAGGGGGTGAAGCTTTCTTT. The encoded protein is CASSFRLGPAGGEAFF.